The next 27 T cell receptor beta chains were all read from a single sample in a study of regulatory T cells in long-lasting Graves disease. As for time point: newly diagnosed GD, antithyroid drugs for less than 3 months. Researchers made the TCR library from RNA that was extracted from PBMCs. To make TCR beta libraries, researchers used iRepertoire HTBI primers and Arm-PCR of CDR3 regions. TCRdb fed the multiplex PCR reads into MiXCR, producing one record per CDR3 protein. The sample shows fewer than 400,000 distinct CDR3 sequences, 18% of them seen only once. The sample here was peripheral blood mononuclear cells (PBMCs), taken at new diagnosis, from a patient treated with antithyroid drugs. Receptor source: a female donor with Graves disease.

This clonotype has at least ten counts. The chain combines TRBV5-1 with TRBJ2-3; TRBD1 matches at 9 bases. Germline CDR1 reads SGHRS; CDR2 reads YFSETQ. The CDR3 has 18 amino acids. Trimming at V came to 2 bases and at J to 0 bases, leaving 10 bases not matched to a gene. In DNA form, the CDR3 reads TGCGCCAGCAGCTTACAGGGGGCGATGGGCTTTAGCACAGATACGCAGTATTTT. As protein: CASSLQGAMGFSTDTQYF.

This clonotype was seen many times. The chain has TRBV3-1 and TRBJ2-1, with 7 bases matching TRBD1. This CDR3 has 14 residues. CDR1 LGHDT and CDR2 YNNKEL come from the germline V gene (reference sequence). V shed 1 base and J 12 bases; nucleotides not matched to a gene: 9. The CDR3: CASSQGARRQGQFF. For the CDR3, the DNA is TGTGCCAGCAGCCAAGGTGCGCGGCGACAGGGGCAGTTCTTC.

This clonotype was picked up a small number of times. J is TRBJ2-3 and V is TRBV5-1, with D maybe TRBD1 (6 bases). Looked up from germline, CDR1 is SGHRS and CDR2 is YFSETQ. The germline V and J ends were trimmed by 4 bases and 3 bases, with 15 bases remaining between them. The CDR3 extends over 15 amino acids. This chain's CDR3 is CASSQDGGMTDTQYF. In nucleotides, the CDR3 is TGCGCCAGCAGCCAGGATGGGGGCATGACAGATACGCAGTATTTT.

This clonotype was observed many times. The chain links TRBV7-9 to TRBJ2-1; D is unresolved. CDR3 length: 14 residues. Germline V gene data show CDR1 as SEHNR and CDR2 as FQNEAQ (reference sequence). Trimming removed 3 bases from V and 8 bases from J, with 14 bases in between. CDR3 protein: CASSLTRLGYEQFF. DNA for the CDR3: TGTGCCAGCAGCTTGACGAGGCTAGGCTATGAGCAGTTCTTC.

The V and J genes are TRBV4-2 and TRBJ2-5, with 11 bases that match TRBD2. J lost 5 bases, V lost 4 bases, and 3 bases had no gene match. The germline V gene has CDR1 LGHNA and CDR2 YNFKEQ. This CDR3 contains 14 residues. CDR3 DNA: TGTGCCAGCAGCCTAGCGGGAGGGGATGAGACCCAGTACTTC. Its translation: CASSLAGGDETQYF.

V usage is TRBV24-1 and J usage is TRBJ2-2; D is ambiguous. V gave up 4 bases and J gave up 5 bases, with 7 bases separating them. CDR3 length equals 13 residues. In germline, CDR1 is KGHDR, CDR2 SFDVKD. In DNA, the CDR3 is TGTGCCACCAGTGAACCGCAAACCGGGGAGCTGTTTTTT. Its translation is CATSEPQTGELFF.

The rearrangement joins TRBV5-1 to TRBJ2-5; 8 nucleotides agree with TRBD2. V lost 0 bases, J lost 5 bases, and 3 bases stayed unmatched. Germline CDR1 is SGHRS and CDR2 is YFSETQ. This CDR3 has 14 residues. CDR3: CASSLESGSETQYF. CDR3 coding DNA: TGCGCCAGCAGCTTGGAAAGCGGGAGTGAGACCCAGTACTTC. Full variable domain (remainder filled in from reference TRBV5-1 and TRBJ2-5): KAGVTQTPRYLIKTRGQQVTLSCSPISGHRSVSWYQQTPGQGLQFLFEYFSETQRNKGNFPGRFSGRQFSNSRSEMNVSTLELGDSALYLCASSLESGSETQYFGPGTRLLVL.

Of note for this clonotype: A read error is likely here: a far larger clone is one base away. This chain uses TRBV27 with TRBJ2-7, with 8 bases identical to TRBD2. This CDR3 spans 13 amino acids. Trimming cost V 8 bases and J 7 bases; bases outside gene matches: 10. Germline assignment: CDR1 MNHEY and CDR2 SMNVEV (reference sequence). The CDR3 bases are TGTGCCAGCTCGGGAGGGCCGCGGAATGAGCAGTACTTC. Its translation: CASSGGPRNEQYF.

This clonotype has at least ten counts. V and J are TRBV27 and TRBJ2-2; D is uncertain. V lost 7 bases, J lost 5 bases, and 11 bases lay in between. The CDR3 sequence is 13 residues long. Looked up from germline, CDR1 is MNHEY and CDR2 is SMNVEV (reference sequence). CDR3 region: CASTFSVTGELFF. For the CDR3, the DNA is TGTGCCAGCACTTTTAGTGTGACCGGGGAGCTGTTTTTT.

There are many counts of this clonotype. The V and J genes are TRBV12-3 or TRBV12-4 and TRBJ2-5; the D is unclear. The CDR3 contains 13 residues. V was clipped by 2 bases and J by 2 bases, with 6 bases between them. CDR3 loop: CASSLKLQETQYF. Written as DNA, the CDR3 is TGTGCCAGCAGTTTAAAGCTTCAAGAGACCCAGTACTTC.

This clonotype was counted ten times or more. CDR3 protein: CASSLGRLDRMNTEAFF. The DNA for the CDR3 is TGTGCCAGCAGCTTAGGAAGGTTGGACCGCATGAACACTGAAGCTTTCTTT. The chain combines TRBV11-3 with TRBJ1-1; no clear D gene. The CDR3 spans 17 residues. V shed 1 base and J shed 0 bases, with 15 bases lying between them. Per germline, CDR1 SGHNT and CDR2 YENEEA.

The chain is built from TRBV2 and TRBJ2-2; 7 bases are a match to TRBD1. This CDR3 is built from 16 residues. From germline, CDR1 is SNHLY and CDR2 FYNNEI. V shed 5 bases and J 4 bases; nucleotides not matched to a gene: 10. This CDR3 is CASSTRQGRGTGELFF. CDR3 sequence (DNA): TGTGCCAGCAGTACCAGACAGGGTAGGGGCACCGGGGAGCTGTTTTTT. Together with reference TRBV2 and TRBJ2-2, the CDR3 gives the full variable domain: EPEVTQTPSHQVTQMGQEVILRCVPISNHLYFYWYRQILGQKVEFLVSFYNNEISEKSEIFDDQFSVERPDGSNFTLKIRSTKLEDSAMYFCASSTRQGRGTGELFFGEGSRLTVL.

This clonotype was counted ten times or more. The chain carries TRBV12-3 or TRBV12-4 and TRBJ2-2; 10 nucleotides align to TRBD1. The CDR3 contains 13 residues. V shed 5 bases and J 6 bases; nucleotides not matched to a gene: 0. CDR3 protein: CASSDRGPGELFF. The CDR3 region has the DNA TGTGCCAGCAGTGACAGGGGGCCCGGGGAGCTGTTTTTT.

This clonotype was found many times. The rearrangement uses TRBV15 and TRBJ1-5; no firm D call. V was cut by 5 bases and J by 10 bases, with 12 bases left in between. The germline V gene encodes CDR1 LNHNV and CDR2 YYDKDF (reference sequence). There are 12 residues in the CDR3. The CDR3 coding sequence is TGTGCCACCAGCTCAGTTAACGGTCCCCAGCATTTT. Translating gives CATSSVNGPQHF.

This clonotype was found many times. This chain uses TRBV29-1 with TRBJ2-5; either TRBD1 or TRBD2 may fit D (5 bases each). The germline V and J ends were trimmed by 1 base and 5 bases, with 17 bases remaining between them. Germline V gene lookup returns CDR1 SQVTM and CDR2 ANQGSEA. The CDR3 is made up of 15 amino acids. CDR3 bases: TGCAGCGTTGAAGCTCTGGGAGCAGGGAAGGAGACCCAGTACTTC. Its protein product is CSVEALGAGKETQYF.

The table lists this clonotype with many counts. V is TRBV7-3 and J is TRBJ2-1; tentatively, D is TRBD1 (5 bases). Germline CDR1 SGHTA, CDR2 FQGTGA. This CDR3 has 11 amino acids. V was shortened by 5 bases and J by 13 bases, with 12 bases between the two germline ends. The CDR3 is CASSLQGPQFF. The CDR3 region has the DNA TGTGCCAGCAGCCTGCAGGGTCCCCAGTTCTTC.

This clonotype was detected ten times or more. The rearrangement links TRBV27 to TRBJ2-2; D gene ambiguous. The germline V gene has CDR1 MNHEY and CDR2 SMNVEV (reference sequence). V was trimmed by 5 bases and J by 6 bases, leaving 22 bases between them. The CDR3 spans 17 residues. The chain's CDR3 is CASSPGGLRIRSGELFF. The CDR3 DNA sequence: TGTGCCAGCAGTCCTGGTGGTTTGAGGATTCGGTCCGGGGAGCTGTTTTTT.

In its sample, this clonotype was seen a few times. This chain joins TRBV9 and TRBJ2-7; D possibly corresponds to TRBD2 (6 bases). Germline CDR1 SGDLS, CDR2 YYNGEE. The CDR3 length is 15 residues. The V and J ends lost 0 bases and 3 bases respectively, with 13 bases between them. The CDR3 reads CASSVAPSANYEQYF. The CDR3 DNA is TGTGCCAGCAGCGTAGCCCCTAGCGCAAACTACGAGCAGTACTTC. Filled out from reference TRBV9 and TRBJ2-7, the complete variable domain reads DSGVTQTPKHLITATGQRVTLRCSPRSGDLSVYWYQQSLDQGLQFLIQYYNGEERAKGNILERFSAQQFPDLHSELNLSSLELGDSALYFCASSVAPSANYEQYFGPGTRLTVT.

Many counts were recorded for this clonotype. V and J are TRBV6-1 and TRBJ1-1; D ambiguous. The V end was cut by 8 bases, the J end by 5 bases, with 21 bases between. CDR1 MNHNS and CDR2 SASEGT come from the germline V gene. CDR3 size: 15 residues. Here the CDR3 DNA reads TGTGCCAGCCAATCCGGAGTATCGGGGAGGACTGAAGCTTTCTTT. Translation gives CASQSGVSGRTEAFF.

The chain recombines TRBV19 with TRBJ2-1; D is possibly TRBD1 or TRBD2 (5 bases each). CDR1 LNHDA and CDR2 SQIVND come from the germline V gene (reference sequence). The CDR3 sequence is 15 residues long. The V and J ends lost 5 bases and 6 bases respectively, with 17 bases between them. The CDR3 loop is CASSLTAGTLNEQFF. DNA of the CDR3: TGTGCCAGTAGTCTCACGGCAGGGACCCTCAATGAGCAGTTCTTC.

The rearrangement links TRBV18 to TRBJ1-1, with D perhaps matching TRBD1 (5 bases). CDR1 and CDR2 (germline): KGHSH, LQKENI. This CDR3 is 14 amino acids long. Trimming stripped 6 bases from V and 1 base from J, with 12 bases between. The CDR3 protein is CASSPGAGNTEAFF. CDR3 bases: TGTGCCAGCTCGCCTGGGGCGGGGAACACTGAAGCTTTCTTT. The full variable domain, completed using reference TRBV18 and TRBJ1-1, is NAGVMQNPRHLVRRRGQEARLRCSPMKGHSHVYWYRQLPEEGLKFMVYLQKENIIDESGMPKERFSAEFPKEGPSILRIQQVVRGDSAAYFCASSPGAGNTEAFFGQGTRLTVV.

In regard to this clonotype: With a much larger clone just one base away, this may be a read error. Here the CDR3 reads CASSIFSPQNGKGGYTF. The CDR3 DNA is TGTGCCAGTAGTATTTTTTCTCCCCAGAACGGGAAAGGTGGCTACACCTTC. J is TRBJ1-2 and V is TRBV19; D unclear. The V and J ends lost 3 bases and 7 bases respectively, with 24 bases between them. The CDR3 is 17 amino acids. Germline assignment: CDR1 LNHDA and CDR2 SQIVND (reference sequence).

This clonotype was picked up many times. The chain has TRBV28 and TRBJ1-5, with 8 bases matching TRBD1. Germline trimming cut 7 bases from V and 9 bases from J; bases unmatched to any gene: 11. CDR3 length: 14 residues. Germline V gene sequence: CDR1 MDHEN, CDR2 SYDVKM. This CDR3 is CASKGTGAWGPQHF. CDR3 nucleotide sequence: TGTGCCAGCAAGGGGACAGGAGCATGGGGGCCCCAGCATTTT. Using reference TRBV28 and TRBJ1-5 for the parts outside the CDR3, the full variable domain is DVKVTQSSRYLVKRTGEKVFLECVQDMDHENMFWYRQDPGLGLRLIYFSYDVKMKEKGDIPEGYSVSREKKERFSLILESASTNQTSMYLCASKGTGAWGPQHFGDGTRLSIL.

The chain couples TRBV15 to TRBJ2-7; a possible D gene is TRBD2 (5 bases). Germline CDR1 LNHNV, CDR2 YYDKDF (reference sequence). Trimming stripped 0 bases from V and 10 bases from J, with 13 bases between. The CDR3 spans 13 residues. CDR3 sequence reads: CATSRDPAESQYF. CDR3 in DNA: TGTGCCACCAGCAGAGATCCAGCGGAGAGTCAGTACTTC.

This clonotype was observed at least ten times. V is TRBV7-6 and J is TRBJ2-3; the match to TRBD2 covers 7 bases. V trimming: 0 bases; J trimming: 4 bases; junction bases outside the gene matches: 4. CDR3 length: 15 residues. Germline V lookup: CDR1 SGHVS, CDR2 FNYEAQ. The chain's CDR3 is CASSLAMGGPDTQYF. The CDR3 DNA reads TGTGCCAGCAGCTTAGCGATGGGAGGGCCAGATACGCAGTATTTT. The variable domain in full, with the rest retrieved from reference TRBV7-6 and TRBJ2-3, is GAGVSQSPRYKVTKRGQDVALRCDPISGHVSLYWYRQALGQGPEFLTYFNYEAQQDKSGLPNDRFSAERPEGSISTLTIQRTEQRDSAMYRCASSLAMGGPDTQYFGPGTRLTVL.

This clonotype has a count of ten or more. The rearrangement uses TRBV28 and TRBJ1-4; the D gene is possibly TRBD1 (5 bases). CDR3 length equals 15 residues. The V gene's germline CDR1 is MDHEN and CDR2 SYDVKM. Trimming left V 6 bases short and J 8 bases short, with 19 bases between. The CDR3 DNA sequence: TGTGCCAGCAGACCCGGCGGGGGGTTAGGCGAAAAACTGTTTTTT. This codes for CASRPGGGLGEKLFF.

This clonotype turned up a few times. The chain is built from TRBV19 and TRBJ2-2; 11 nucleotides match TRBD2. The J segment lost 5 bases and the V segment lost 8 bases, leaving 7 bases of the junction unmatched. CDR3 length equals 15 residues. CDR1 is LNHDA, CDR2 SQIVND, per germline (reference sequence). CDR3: CASSSTSGSTGELFF. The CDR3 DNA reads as TGTGCCAGTTCCAGTACTAGCGGGAGTACCGGGGAGCTGTTTTTT.